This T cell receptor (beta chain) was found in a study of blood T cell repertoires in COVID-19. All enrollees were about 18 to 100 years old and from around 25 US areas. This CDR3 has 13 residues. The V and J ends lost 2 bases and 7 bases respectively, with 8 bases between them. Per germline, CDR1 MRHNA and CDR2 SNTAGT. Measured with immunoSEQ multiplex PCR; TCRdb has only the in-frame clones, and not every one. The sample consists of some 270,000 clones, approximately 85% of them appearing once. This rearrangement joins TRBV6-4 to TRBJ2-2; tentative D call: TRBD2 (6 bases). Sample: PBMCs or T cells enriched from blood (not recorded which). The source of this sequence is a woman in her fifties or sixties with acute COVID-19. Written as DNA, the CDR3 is TGTGCCAGCAGTGACGGGGAGGACGGGGAGCTGTTTTTT. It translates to CASSDGEDGELFF.